These 18 T cell receptor beta chains were sequenced from one sample in a study of blood T cells in healthy people across ages. Primers used in a second PCR of about 7 to 12 cycles were a sample-barcoded 5' primer and a J-beta primer mix. TCRdb independently ran MiXCR on the 5' RACE reads; one entry per CDR3 protein. Counted here are approximately 1.5 million distinct CDR3 sequences, roughly 30% occurring once; the ten biggest clones make up approximately 11%. Sequencing used blood. These receptor sequences come from a woman younger than 45 in good health.

V usage is TRBV7-2 and J usage is TRBJ2-7; 7 bases are shared with TRBD1. Looked up from germline, CDR1 is SGHTA and CDR2 is FQGNSA. The V segment lost 5 bases and the J segment 3 bases; nucleotides outside the gene matches: 16. The CDR3 totals 17 residues. This CDR3 is CASSVRRGQPLGYEQYF. The CDR3 nucleotides are TGTGCCAGCAGCGTCCGCCGGGGACAGCCTCTCGGCTACGAGCAGTACTTC.

The V gene is TRBV4-2, the J gene TRBJ2-1; a weak D match, TRBD1 (6 bases). This CDR3 is built from 17 residues. Trimming pared 0 bases from V and 0 bases from J, leaving 12 bases between. The germline gives CDR1 LGHNA, CDR2 YNFKEQ. This CDR3 is CASSQEGRTASYNEQFF. In nucleotides, the CDR3 is TGTGCCAGCAGCCAAGAAGGGCGGACAGCCTCCTACAATGAGCAGTTCTTC.

The J gene is TRBJ2-7, the V gene TRBV11-2, with 9 bases matching TRBD2. The CDR3 covers 17 residues. The V segment lost 3 bases and the J segment 2 bases; nucleotides outside the gene matches: 11. Germline V gives CDR1 SGHAT, CDR2 FQNNGV. CDR3 region: CASSFRRGTSFTYEQYF. CDR3 nucleotide sequence: TGTGCCAGCAGCTTTAGAAGGGGGACTAGCTTTACCTACGAGCAGTACTTC.

The V call is TRBV29-1, the J call TRBJ2-1; tentatively, D is TRBD1 (5 bases). The CDR3 has 16 residues. V lost 0 bases and J 2 bases, leaving 14 bases between the germline ends. Germline values: CDR1 SQVTM, CDR2 ANQGSEA. The chain's CDR3 is CSVEEVVKDTYNEQFF. In nucleotides, the CDR3 is TGCAGCGTTGAAGAAGTAGTGAAGGACACCTACAATGAGCAGTTCTTC.

This clonotype was counted ten times or more. This chain connects TRBV29-1 to TRBJ2-3; 7 nucleotides match TRBD1. CDR3 length: 16 residues. The junction had 9 bases not matched to a gene; V was cut back by 1 base and J by 2 bases. Germline assignment: CDR1 SQVTM and CDR2 ANQGSEA. CDR3 nucleotide sequence: TGCAGCGTTGAAGTTGTGCGGACAGGCTTCACAGATACGCAGTATTTT. Translation: CSVEVVRTGFTDTQYF.

Only a few counts were recorded for this clonotype. This chain links TRBV20-1 with TRBJ2-3; 9 nucleotides align to TRBD2. Germline V gives CDR1 DFQATT, CDR2 SNEGSKA (reference sequence). J gave up 1 base and V 0 bases, and 5 bases lay outside the gene matches. The CDR3 is made up of 16 amino acids. CDR3 sequence: CSARDPTSGRTDTQYF. The DNA for the CDR3 is TGCAGTGCTAGAGATCCGACTAGCGGACGCACAGATACGCAGTATTTT.

The chain joins TRBV3-1 to TRBJ2-7; 7 bases line up with TRBD2. The end of the DNA is better explained by TRBJ2-5, so the J call may be wrong. This CDR3 spans 15 amino acids. CDR1 and CDR2 from the germline V gene are LGHDT and YNNKEL (reference sequence). CDR3: CASSQDMGGVETQYF. The CDR3 DNA is TGTGCCAGCAGCCAAGATATGGGGGGGGTGGAGACCCAGTACTTC.

The V and J genes are TRBV20-1 and TRBJ1-1, with TRBD1 matching 8 bases. J lost 4 bases, V lost 2 bases, and 6 bases had no gene match. Germline V gene sequence: CDR1 DFQATT, CDR2 SNEGSKA (reference sequence). There are 14 residues in the CDR3. This chain's CDR3 is CSARNLQGGTEAFF. CDR3 sequence (DNA): TGCAGTGCTAGAAATTTACAGGGGGGCACTGAAGCTTTCTTT.

This clonotype turned up a few times. This chain joins TRBV6-2 or TRBV6-3 and TRBJ1-5; D ambiguous. Trimming removed 0 bases at V and 6 bases at J, with 6 bases between. This CDR3 has 13 amino acids. Germline values: CDR1 MNHEY, CDR2 SVGEGT. The CDR3 DNA is TGTGCCAGCAGTTACTCCAGCGGTCAGCCCCAGCATTTT. It encodes CASSYSSGQPQHF.

This clonotype was observed a handful of times. The chain combines TRBV5-1 with TRBJ2-5; D is perhaps TRBD2 (6 bases). Trimming cost V 0 bases and J 4 bases, with 19 bases left between them. CDR1 and CDR2 (germline): SGHRS, YFSETQ. The CDR3 is made up of 17 amino acids. CDR3 sequence reads: CASSLEHWDFTRETQYF. The CDR3 coding sequence is TGCGCCAGCAGCTTGGAACACTGGGACTTCACGAGAGAGACCCAGTACTTC. Based on the CDR3 plus reference TRBV5-1 and TRBJ2-5, the full variable domain is KAGVTQTPRYLIKTRGQQVTLSCSPISGHRSVSWYQQTPGQGLQFLFEYFSETQRNKGNFPGRFSGRQFSNSRSEMNVSTLELGDSALYLCASSLEHWDFTRETQYFGPGTRLLVL.

This clonotype was seen repeatedly, ten times or more. This chain uses TRBV6-1 with TRBJ2-5, with D unclear. Germline V gene sequence: CDR1 MNHNS, CDR2 SASEGT. The CDR3 runs 13 residues. With 2 bases removed from V and 0 bases from J, the gap between germline ends came to 4 bases. The CDR3 protein is CASSETYQETQYF. For the CDR3, the DNA is TGTGCCAGCAGTGAAACGTACCAAGAGACCCAGTACTTC.

This clonotype occurred a few times. This chain connects TRBV6-5 to TRBJ1-2, with a weak D call TRBD1 (6 bases). The germline gives CDR1 MNHEY, CDR2 SVGAGI. This CDR3 comprises 15 residues. Trimming took off 0 bases at V and 6 bases at J, with 14 bases between the two ends. Written as DNA, the CDR3 is TGTGCCAGCAGTTACTCGAATCAGGGGATCAATGGCTACACCTTC. This encodes CASSYSNQGINGYTF.

J is TRBJ2-1 and V is TRBV7-2, with 8 bases matching TRBD2. The germline gives CDR1 SGHTA, CDR2 FQGNSA. CDR3 length: 16 amino acids. The V gene end was trimmed by 1 base and the J gene end by 9 bases; junction bases not matched to a gene: 11. The CDR3 reads CASSLGGTRGLGEQFF. CDR3 nucleotides: TGTGCCAGCAGCTTAGGGGGGACTAGAGGTCTGGGTGAGCAGTTCTTC.

This clonotype appeared a single time. The rearrangement links TRBV3-1 to TRBJ2-7; the D call may be TRBD1 or TRBD2 (5 bases each). Germline assignment: CDR1 LGHDT and CDR2 YNNKEL (reference sequence). Trimming pared 3 bases from V and 2 bases from J, leaving 14 bases between. The CDR3 is 15 amino acids. CDR3 nucleotides: TGTGCCAGCAGCCAGGAGCCGGGGCGTACCTACGAGCAGTACTTC. Amino acid sequence: CASSQEPGRTYEQYF.

This chain uses TRBV11-2 with TRBJ2-5; 9 bases line up with TRBD2. The CDR3 runs 18 residues. Germline assignment: CDR1 SGHAT and CDR2 FQNNGV. V dropped 1 base and J dropped 4; count of bases not matched to a gene: 13. The CDR3 loop is CASSLGFNSGSRAETQYF. The CDR3 DNA sequence: TGTGCCAGCAGCTTAGGTTTCAATAGCGGGAGCAGGGCAGAGACCCAGTACTTC.

The gene calls are TRBV7-2 and TRBJ2-4, with TRBD1 as a possible D gene (6 bases). Trimming removed 0 bases from V and 5 bases from J, with 8 bases in between. CDR1 and CDR2 from the germline V gene are SGHTA and FQGNSA. CDR3 length: 14 amino acids. The CDR3 here is CASSLAGAQNIQYF. As DNA, the CDR3 is TGTGCCAGCAGCTTAGCGGGGGCCCAAAACATTCAGTACTTC.

This chain links TRBV20-1 with TRBJ2-5, with TRBD1 matching 9 bases. There are 15 residues in the CDR3. Germline V gene sequence: CDR1 DFQATT, CDR2 SNEGSKA (reference sequence). V gave up 3 bases and J gave up 5 bases; unmatched junction bases: 10. The CDR3 sequence is CSARATRDREETQYF. In DNA, the CDR3 is TGCAGTGCTAGGGCTACCCGGGACAGGGAGGAGACCCAGTACTTC.

The chain couples TRBV5-1 to TRBJ2-3, with TRBD2 identical over 13 bases. The CDR3 is made up of 18 amino acids. CDR1 and CDR2 from the germline V gene are SGHRS and YFSETQ. J was trimmed by 2 bases and V by 4 bases; bases with no gene match: 10. The CDR3 DNA follows: TGCGCCAGCAGCCACCCAAAGGGACTAGCGGGGACCACAGATACGCAGTATTTT. Its translation: CASSHPKGLAGTTDTQYF. The whole variable domain, remainder taken from reference TRBV5-1 and TRBJ2-3, is KAGVTQTPRYLIKTRGQQVTLSCSPISGHRSVSWYQQTPGQGLQFLFEYFSETQRNKGNFPGRFSGRQFSNSRSEMNVSTLELGDSALYLCASSHPKGLAGTTDTQYFGPGTRLTVL.